A single sample is the source of the 5 T cell receptor beta chains below, sequenced in a study of T cells after yellow fever vaccination. TCRdb re-called the 5' RACE reads through MiXCR, storing one row per CDR3 protein. The data show hundreds of thousands of distinct CDR3 sequences, with 21% seen just once and about a sixth held by the top ten. Sequencing used PBMCs, obtained roughly 20 days after the first yellow fever vaccination. The origin of the receptors is a man aged 18-30 years who received the YFV17D yellow fever vaccine.

V usage is TRBV5-1 and J usage is TRBJ1-4; 10 nucleotides line up with TRBD1. After removal of 4 bases from V and 2 bases from J, the junction contained 5 bases not matched to a gene. CDR3 size: 16 residues. Germline CDR1 SGHRS, CDR2 YFSETQ. The CDR3, as DNA: TGCGCCAGCAGCCAGGGACAGGGGCGCACTAATGAAAAACTGTTTTTT. This translates into CASSQGQGRTNEKLFF.

The V gene is TRBV6-1, the J gene TRBJ1-6, with 8 bases aligning to TRBD1. Per the germline V gene, CDR1 is MNHNS and CDR2 is SASEGT. The CDR3 loop spans 15 amino acids. V gave up 6 bases and J gave up 4 bases; unmatched junction bases: 5. The CDR3 DNA reads TGTGCCAGCAGCCTGACAGGGGCTTATAATTCACCCCTCCACTTT. Its protein product is CASSLTGAYNSPLHF.

This chain links TRBV28 with TRBJ1-2, with 8 bases aligning to TRBD1. Trimming removed 6 bases from V and 8 bases from J; junction bases left unmatched: 5. Germline V gene lookup returns CDR1 MDHEN and CDR2 SYDVKM. This CDR3 has 12 amino acids. The DNA for the CDR3 is TGTGCCAGCAGGCAGGGGGCGACAGGCTACACCTTC. It encodes CASRQGATGYTF.

This clonotype was counted only a few times. The rearrangement joins TRBV9 to TRBJ2-3; D may be TRBD2 (5 bases). The CDR3 has 16 amino acids. The germline V gene has CDR1 SGDLS and CDR2 YYNGEE. V was clipped by 2 bases and J by 3 bases, with 16 bases between them. CDR3: CASSVSPNGDTDTQYF. For the CDR3, the DNA is TGTGCCAGCAGCGTGAGTCCAAACGGGGATACAGATACGCAGTATTTT.

The chain has TRBV4-2 and TRBJ2-2; a weak D match, TRBD2 (5 bases). The CDR3 runs to 14 residues. Germline-derived CDR1 and CDR2 are LGHNA and YNFKEQ. V dropped 2 bases and J dropped 5 bases, with 9 bases sitting between them. CDR3 DNA sequence: TGTGCCAGCAGCCAATTTCTAGCTACCGGGGAGCTGTTTTTT. Translation: CASSQFLATGELFF.